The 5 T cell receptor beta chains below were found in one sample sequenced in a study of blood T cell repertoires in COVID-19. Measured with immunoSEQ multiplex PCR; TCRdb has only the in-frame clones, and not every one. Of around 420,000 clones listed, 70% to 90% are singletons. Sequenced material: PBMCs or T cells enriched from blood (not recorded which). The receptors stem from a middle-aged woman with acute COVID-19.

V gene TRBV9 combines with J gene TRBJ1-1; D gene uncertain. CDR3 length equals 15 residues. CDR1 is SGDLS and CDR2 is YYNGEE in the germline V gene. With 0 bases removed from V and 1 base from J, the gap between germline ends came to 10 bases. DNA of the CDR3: TGTGCCAGCAGCGTAGGAATGAGCCGGAACACTGAAGCTTTCTTT. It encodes CASSVGMSRNTEAFF.

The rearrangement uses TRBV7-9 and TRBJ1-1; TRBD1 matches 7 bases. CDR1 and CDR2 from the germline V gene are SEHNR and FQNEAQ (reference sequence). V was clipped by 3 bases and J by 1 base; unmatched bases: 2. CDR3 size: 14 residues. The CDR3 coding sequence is TGTGCCAGCAGCTTCGGGACAGCGAACACTGAAGCTTTCTTT. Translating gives CASSFGTANTEAFF.

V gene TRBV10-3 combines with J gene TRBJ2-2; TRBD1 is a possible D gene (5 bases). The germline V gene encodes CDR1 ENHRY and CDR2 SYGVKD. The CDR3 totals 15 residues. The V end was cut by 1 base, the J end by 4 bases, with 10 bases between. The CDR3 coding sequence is TGTGCCATCAGTGAGTTCGAAAGGGGCACCGGGGAGCTGTTTTTT. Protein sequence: CAISEFERGTGELFF.

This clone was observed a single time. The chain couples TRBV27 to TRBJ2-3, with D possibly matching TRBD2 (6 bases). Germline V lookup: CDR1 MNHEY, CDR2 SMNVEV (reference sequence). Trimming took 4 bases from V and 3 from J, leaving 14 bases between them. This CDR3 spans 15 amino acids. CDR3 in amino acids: CASSSVQGGTDTQYF. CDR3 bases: TGTGCCAGCAGTTCCGTCCAGGGAGGTACAGATACGCAGTATTTT.

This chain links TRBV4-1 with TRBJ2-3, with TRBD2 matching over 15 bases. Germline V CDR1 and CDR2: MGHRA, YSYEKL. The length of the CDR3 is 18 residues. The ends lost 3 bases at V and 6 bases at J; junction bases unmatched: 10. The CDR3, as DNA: TGCGCCAGCAGCCATATAGAGGGACTAGCGGGGGGCCGGGATACGCAGTATTTT. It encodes CASSHIEGLAGGRDTQYF.